The entry below gives a single TCR beta chain sequence along with its context. The antigen this receptor binds is unknown. No much larger clone exists at a distance of one base, and base qualities are not known. This specimen comes from a study of T cell responses to AZD1222 COVID-19 vaccine listed by TCRdb under 2021. In terms of the full investigation: AZD1222 recipients whose second dose came at about 4 weeks and those whose second dose came at about 12 weeks were combined into one group, since spike-specific TCR depth and breadth did not differ between the two schedules. TCR sequencing was performed for about 250 trial participants, of whom about 200 were given two doses of AZD1222 and 26 were given two doses of MenACWY control vaccine. Trial participants were enrolled into age subgroups of 18-55, 56-69 and 70-plus years, which contained about 160, 30 and 59 TCR-sequenced participants, respectively.

Results the study describes overall, beyond this receptor: Nearly half of unique spike-specific TCRs reportedly recognized epitopes outside regions mutated in the B.1.351 and B.1.1.7 variants. CD4 TCRs associated with the vaccine covered the entire spike protein, and the dominant responses were in regions 160-218 and 743-854. Because no day 14 peak-response samples were available, the repertoires could be characterized only after the peak T cell response. In the small 56-69-year group, the increase in depth fell short of significance, most likely because of low power. After two AZD1222 doses, spike-specific TCR breadth and depth were significantly higher than at day 0 and than in MenACWY recipients. Only a handful of AZD1222 recipients were SARS-CoV-2 seropositive at baseline, limiting conclusions about previously exposed vaccinees. Participants were mostly white British and included more females than males, and it was suggested by the authors that clonal diversity may have been underestimated.

The time point label, read with the paper, signifies: baseline before first vaccination. Vaccinee samples came from UK trials COV001 and COV002, including a single-blind randomized controlled phase 2/3 trial of AZD1222 (ChAdOx1 nCoV-19) in healthy adults. For TCRbeta chain sequencing, PBMC samples from trial participants were taken at day 0 and at day 28 after the second dose. The CDR3 regions of human TCRbeta chains were analyzed by immunosequencing. Regarding the original processing steps: TCRs in the repertoires were matched against a reference library of SARS-CoV-2-specific TCRs that had been generated with the MIRA antigen-specificity platform. Breadth meant the fraction of unique TCRs that were SARS-CoV-2-associated, whereas depth meant the fraction of total T cells that were SARS-CoV-2-associated. Using the MIRA data, each spike-specific TCR was assigned both to the spike region to which the TCR was reactive and to a CD4 or CD8 class. Log10-transformed breadth and depth values were compared by one-way ANOVA with Sidak's multiple comparisons tests. Drawn from immuneACCESS, this table holds only the in-frame rearrangements with V and J called that TCRdb kept. Clones are partly lost; checked studies trace under half to an unresolved V gene and leave the rest unexplained. D and trimming come from the DNA, and the V and J calls and clone size come from that table. The sample profile shows 100,000 to 150,000 clones; over 85% of them were found once. Jointly, the top ten make up 5.4% of the sample.

Specimen: peripheral blood, collected on day 0 of AZD1222 vaccination. The TCR was taken from an adult in good health.

The CDR3 region reads CASSAGSRDYGYTF. At the DNA level, the sequence is TGTGCCAGCAGCGCGGGGAGTAGGGACTATGGCTACACCTTC. The rearrangement joined TRBV9 to TRBJ1-2; no D segment can be confidently identified. Taken from cysteine to phenylalanine, the CDR3 has 14 residues. Only the CDR3 portion is preserved as DNA: 42 bases, with reading frame beginning at the first base. In the germline V gene, CDR1 corresponds to SGDLS and CDR2 to YYNGEE. V is clipped by 3 bases and J by 3 bases, and the sequence between their germline boundaries is 12 bases long.